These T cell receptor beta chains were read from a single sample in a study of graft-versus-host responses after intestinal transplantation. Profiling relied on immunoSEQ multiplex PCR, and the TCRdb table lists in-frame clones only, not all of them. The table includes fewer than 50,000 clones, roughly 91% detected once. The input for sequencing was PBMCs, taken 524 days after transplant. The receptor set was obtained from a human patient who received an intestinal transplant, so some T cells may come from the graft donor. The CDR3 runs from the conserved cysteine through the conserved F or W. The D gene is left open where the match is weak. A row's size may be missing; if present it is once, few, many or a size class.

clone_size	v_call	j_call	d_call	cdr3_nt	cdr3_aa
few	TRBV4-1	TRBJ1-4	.	TGCGCCAGCAGCCACCTCCTAAGGAGTGAAAAACTGTTTTTT	CASSHLLRSEKLFF
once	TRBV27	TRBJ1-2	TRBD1	TGTGCCAGCAGTCGACAGGGGGGCCTCTATGGCTACACCTTC	CASSRQGGLYGYTF
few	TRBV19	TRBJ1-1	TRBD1	TGTGCCAGTAGGCTTGACAGGGGGCGATCTGAAGCTTTCTTT	CASRLDRGRSEAFF
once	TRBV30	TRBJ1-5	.	TGTGCCTGGAGTGTAGGGCTCACGGGCAATCAGCCCCAGCATTTT	CAWSVGLTGNQPQHF
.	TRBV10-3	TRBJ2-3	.	TGTGCCATCAGTGCCGGACAGACGCTAAGCACAGATACGCAGTATTTT	CAISAGQTLSTDTQYF
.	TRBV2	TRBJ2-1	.	TGTGCCAGCAGTGAATCCTCGGGGTTCAGCTCCTACAATGAGCAGTTCTTC	CASSESSGFSSYNEQFF
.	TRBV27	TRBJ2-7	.	TGTGCCAGCAGTTATGTGGGGCACGAGCAGTACTTC	CASSYVGHEQYF
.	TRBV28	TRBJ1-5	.	TGTGCCAGCAGTTTAACCGGGGGTCAGCCCCAGCATTTT	CASSLTGGQPQHF
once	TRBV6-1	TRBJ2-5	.	TGTGCCAGCAGTGATTTGAGGGGCCTAGAGACCCAGTACTTC	CASSDLRGLETQYF
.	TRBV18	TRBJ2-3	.	TGTGCCAGCTCACCACCCCAGGGAAGGAGTACAGATACGCAGTATTTT	CASSPPQGRSTDTQYF
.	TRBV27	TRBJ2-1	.	TGTGCCGCGGGACTTGAGAGATACAATGAGCAGTTCTTC	CAAGLERYNEQFF
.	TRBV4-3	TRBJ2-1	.	TGCGCCAGCAGCCAGTACAGGTGGCTTGAGCAGTTCTTC	CASSQYRWLEQFF
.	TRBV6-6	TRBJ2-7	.	TGTGCCAGCAGCTCCTCAAACGAGCAGTACTTC	CASSSSNEQYF
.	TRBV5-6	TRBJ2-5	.	TGTGCCAGCAGTCAAGGGGGGTTGAGCCAAGAGACCCAGTACTTC	CASSQGGLSQETQYF
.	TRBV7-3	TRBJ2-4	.	TGTGCCAGCAGCTCCTTCGGCCCTGCCATATCCAAAAACATTCAGTACTTC	CASSSFGPAISKNIQYF
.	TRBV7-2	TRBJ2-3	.	TGTGCCAGCAGCCCATTGCGGGGCACAGATACGCAGTATTTT	CASSPLRGTDTQYF
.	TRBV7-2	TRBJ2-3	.	TGTGCCAGCAGCCCCCGAGGGGCAGATACGCAGTATTTT	CASSPRGADTQYF
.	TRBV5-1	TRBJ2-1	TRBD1	TGCGCCAGCAGCTTCTCTGGACAGGGATACAATGAGCAGTTCTTC	CASSFSGQGYNEQFF
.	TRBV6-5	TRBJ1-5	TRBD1	TGTGCCAGCAGGACAGGGAATAGCAATCAGCCCCAGCATTTT	CASRTGNSNQPQHF
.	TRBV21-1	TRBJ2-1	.	TGTGCCAGCAGCAAATGGGGGACTAGCGGGAGTGGATATGAGCAGTTCTTC	CASSKWGTSGSGYEQFF
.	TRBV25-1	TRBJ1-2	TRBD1	TGTGCCAGCAGTGATGGGACAGGGGAAATCTATGGCTACACCTTC	CASSDGTGEIYGYTF
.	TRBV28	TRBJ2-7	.	TGTGCCAGCAGTTTCGGGGTAGGGTACGAGCAGTACTTC	CASSFGVGYEQYF
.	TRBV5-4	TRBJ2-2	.	TGTGCCAGCAGACCTTCTTCGGGCACCGGGGAGCTGTTTTTT	CASRPSSGTGELFF